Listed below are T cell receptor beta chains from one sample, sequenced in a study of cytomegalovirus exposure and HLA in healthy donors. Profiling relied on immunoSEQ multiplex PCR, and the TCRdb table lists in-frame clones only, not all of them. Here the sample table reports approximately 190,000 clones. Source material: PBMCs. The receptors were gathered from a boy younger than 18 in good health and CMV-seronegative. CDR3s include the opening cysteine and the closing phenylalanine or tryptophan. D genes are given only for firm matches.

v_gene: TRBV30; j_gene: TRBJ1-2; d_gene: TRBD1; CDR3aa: CAWSQDRGLYGYTF; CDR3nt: TGTGCCTGGAGTCAGGACAGGGGCCTCTATGGCTACACCTTC
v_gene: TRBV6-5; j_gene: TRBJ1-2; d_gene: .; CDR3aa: CATWQAVNYGYTF; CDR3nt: TGTGCCACCTGGCAGGCAGTCAACTATGGCTACACCTTC
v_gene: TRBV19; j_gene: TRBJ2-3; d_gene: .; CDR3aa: CASAPRQGGTDTQYF; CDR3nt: TGTGCCAGTGCCCCCAGGCAGGGCGGCACAGATACGCAGTATTTT
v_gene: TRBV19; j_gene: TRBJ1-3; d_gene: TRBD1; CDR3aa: CATADRGDNTIYF; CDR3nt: TGTGCCACCGCGGACAGGGGCGATAACACCATATATTTT
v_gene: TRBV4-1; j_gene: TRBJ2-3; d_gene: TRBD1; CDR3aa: CASSFEAGDRASDTQYF; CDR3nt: TGCGCCAGCAGCTTCGAGGCGGGGGACAGGGCCTCGGATACGCAGTATTTT
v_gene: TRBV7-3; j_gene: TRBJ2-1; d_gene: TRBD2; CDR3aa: CASSFLSSGGKNYNEQFF; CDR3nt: TGTGCCAGCAGCTTCCTCTCCAGCGGGGGGAAAAACTACAATGAGCAGTTCTTC
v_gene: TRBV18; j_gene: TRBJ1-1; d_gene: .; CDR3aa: CASSPAAGMGTEAFF; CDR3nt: TGTGCCAGCTCACCGGCGGCAGGGATGGGCACTGAAGCTTTCTTT
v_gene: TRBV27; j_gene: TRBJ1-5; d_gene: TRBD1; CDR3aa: CASSFSGGLGQPQHF; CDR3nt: TGTGCCAGCAGTTTTTCAGGGGGCCTTGGTCAGCCCCAGCATTTT
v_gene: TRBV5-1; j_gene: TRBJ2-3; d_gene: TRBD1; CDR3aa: CASRFTGGGTDTQYF; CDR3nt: TGCGCCAGCAGATTTACAGGGGGCGGCACAGATACGCAGTATTTT
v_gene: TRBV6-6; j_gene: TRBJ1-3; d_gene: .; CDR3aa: CASTALGHSGNTIYF; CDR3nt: TGTGCCAGCACGGCACTGGGGCACTCTGGAAACACCATATATTTT
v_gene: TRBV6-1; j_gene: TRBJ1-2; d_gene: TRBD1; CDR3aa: CASSDPGQETYGYTF; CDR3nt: TGTGCCAGCAGTGATCCGGGACAGGAGACATATGGCTACACCTTC
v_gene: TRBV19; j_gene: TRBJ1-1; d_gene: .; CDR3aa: CASSIDGTVSTEAFF; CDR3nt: TGTGCCAGTAGTATTGATGGGACTGTAAGTACTGAAGCTTTCTTT
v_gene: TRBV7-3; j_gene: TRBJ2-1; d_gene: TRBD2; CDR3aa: CASSLRLAGGLSEQFF; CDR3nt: TGTGCCAGCAGCTTAAGGCTAGCGGGGGGGCTAAGTGAGCAGTTCTTC
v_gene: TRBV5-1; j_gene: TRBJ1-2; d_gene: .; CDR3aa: CASSFGGGMYGYTF; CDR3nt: TGCGCCAGCAGCTTTGGGGGCGGTATGTATGGCTACACCTTC
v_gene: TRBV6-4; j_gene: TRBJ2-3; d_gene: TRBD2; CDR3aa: CASSDCRPPNLLTSGVADTQYF; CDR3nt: TGTGCCAGCAGTGACTGTCGTCCTCCAAACTTACTGACTAGCGGGGTCGCAGATACGCAGTATTTT
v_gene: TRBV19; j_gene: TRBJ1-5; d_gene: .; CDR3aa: CASSISRQPQHF; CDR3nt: TGTGCCAGTAGTATAAGCAGGCAGCCCCAGCATTTT
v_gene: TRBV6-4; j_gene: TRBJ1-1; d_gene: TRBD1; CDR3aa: CASRRQGGTEAFF; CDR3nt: TGTGCCAGCAGGAGACAGGGAGGTACTGAAGCTTTCTTT
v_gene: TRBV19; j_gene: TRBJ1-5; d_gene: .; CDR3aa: CASSLAARISNQPQHF; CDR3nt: TGTGCCAGTAGTCTCGCGGCCCGGATAAGCAATCAGCCCCAGCATTTT
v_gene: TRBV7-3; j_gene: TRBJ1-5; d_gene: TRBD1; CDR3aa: CASSRDRNQPQHF; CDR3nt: TGTGCCAGCAGCCGGGACAGGAATCAGCCCCAGCATTTT
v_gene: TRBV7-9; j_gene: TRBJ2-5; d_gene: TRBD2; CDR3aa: CASSLGRGGEETQYF; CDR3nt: TGTGCCAGCAGCTTAGGGCGGGGGGGTGAAGAGACCCAGTACTTC
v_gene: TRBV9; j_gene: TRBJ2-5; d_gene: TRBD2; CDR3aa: CASSVGLAISETQYF; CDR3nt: TGTGCCAGCAGCGTAGGACTAGCAATCTCGGAGACCCAGTACTTC
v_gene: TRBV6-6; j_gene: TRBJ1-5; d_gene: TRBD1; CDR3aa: CASSYQGQASNQPQHF; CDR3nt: TGTGCCAGCAGTTACCAGGGACAGGCTAGCAATCAGCCCCAGCATTTT
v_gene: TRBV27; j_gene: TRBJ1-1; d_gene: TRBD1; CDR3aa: CASSSTGGAFTEAFF; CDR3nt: TGTGCCAGCAGTTCCACAGGGGGCGCGTTCACTGAAGCTTTCTTT
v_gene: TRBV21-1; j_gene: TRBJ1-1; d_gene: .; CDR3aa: CASSYRATMNTEAFF; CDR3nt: TGTGCCAGCAGCTACAGGGCAACCATGAACACTGAAGCTTTCTTT
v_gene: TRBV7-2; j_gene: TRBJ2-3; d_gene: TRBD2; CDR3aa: CASSFRLAGGSTDTQYF; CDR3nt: TGTGCCAGCAGCTTTAGGCTAGCGGGGGGGAGCACAGATACGCAGTATTTT
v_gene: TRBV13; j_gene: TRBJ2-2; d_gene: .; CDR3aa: CASSQTGELFF; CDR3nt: TGTGCCAGCAGCCAAACCGGGGAGCTGTTTTTT
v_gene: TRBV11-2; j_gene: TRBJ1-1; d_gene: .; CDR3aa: CASSLGANTEAFF; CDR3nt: TGTGCCAGCAGCTTAGGGGCGAACACTGAAGCTTTCTTT
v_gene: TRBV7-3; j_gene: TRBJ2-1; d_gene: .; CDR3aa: CASSLSRRGVGYDEQFF; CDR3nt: TGTGCCAGCAGCTTAAGTCGCAGGGGCGTCGGTTACGATGAGCAGTTCTTC
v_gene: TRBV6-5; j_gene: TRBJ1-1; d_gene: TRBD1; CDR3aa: CASSAGTGYSEAFF; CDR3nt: TGTGCCAGCAGTGCTGGGACAGGGTATAGTGAAGCTTTCTTT
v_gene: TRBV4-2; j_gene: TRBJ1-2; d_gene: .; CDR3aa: CASSQDPGGFKDYGYTF; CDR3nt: TGTGCCAGCAGCCAAGATCCGGGAGGGTTTAAGGACTATGGCTACACCTTC
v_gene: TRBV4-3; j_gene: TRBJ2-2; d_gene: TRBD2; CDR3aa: CASSQQARGLVNTGELFF; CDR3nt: TGCGCCAGCAGCCAACAAGCCCGGGGACTAGTTAACACCGGGGAGCTGTTTTTT
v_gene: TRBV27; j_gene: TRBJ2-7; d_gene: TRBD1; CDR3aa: CASSPQGNYEQYF; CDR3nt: TGTGCCAGCAGTCCACAGGGGAACTACGAGCAGTACTTC
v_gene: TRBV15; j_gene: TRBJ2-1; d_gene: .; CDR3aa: CATSPGLIDEQFF; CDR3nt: TGTGCCACCAGCCCCGGACTAATCGATGAGCAGTTCTTC
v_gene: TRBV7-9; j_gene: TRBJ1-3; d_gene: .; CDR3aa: CASARGSRGNTIYF; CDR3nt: TGTGCCAGCGCACGGGGATCGAGAGGAAACACCATATATTTT
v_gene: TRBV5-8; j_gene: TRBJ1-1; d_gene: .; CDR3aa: CASSFGGQLNTEAFF; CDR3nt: TGTGCCAGCAGCTTCGGGGGGCAATTGAACACTGAAGCTTTCTTT
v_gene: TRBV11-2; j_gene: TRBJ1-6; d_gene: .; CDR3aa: CASSLSTGSRSPLHF; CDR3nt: TGTGCCAGCAGCTTATCGACGGGGAGTAGGTCACCCCTCCACTTT
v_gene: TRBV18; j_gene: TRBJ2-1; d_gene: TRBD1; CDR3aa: CASSQSPGQGYNEQFF; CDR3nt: TGTGCCAGCTCACAGTCTCCGGGACAGGGATACAATGAGCAGTTCTTC
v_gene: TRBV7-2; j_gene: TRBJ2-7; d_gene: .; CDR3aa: CASSLELSASYEQYF; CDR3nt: TGTGCCAGCAGCTTAGAGCTTTCCGCCTCCTACGAGCAGTACTTC
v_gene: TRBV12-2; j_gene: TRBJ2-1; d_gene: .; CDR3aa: CATGEGGYNEQFF; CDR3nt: TGTGCAACCGGGGAGGGGGGCTACAATGAGCAGTTCTTC
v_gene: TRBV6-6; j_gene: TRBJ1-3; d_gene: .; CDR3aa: CASSYRGRSGNTIYF; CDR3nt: TGTGCCAGCAGTTACAGGGGTCGCTCTGGAAACACCATATATTTT
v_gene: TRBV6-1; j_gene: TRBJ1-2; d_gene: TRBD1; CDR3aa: CASSESRRGTANYGYTF; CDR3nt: TGTGCCAGCAGTGAATCCCGTCGGGGGACAGCTAACTATGGCTACACCTTC
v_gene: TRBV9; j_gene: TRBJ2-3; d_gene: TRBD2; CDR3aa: CASSETSEADTQYF; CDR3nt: TGTGCCAGCAGCGAGACTAGCGAGGCAGATACGCAGTATTTT
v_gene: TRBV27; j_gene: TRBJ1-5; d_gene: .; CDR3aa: CASSFLAGEEYQPQHF; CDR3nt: TGTGCCAGCAGTTTTCTGGCAGGGGAAGAATATCAGCCCCAGCATTTT
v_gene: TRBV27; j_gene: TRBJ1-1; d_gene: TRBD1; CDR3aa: CASSDGQGFNWNTEAFF; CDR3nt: TGTGCCAGCAGCGACGGACAGGGGTTTAATTGGAACACTGAAGCTTTCTTT
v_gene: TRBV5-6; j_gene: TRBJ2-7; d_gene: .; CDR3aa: CASSLRGRYYEQYF; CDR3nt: TGTGCCAGCAGCTTGCGTGGCAGATACTACGAGCAGTACTTC
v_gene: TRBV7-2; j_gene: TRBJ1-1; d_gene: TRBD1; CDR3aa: CASSRRPRQGQTEAFF; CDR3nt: TGTGCCAGCAGCCGAAGACCTCGACAGGGGCAAACTGAAGCTTTCTTT
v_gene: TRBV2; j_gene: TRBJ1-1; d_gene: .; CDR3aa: CARTQGENTEAFF; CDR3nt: TGTGCCAGAACCCAGGGCGAGAACACTGAAGCTTTCTTT
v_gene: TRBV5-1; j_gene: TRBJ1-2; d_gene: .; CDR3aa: CASSSKRDSNYGYTF; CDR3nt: TGCGCCAGCAGCTCAAAACGGGACTCTAACTATGGCTACACCTTC
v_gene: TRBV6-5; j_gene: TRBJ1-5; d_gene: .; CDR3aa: CASSWRGANQPQHF; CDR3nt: TGTGCCAGCAGTTGGCGGGGTGCCAATCAGCCCCAGCATTTT
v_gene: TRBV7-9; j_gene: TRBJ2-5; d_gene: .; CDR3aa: CASRLEGGETQYF; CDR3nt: TGTGCCAGCAGATTAGAGGGGGGGGAGACCCAGTACTTC
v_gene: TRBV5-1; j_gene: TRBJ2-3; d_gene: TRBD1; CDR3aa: CASSIGGDTDTQYF; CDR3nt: TGCGCCAGCAGCATAGGGGGCGACACAGATACGCAGTATTTT